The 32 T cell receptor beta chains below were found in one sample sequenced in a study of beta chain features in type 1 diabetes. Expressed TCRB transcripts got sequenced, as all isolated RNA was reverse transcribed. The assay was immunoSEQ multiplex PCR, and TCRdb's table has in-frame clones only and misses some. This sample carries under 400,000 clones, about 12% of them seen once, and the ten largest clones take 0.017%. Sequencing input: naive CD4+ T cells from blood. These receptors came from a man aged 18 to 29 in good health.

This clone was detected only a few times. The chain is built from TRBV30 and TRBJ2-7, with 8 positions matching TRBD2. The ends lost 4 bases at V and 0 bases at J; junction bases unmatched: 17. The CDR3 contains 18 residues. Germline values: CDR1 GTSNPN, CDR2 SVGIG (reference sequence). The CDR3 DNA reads TGTGCCTGGATGGGGCTGGCTAGCGGGCGTAGGAGCTCCTACGAGCAGTACTTC. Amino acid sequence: CAWMGLASGRRSSYEQYF.

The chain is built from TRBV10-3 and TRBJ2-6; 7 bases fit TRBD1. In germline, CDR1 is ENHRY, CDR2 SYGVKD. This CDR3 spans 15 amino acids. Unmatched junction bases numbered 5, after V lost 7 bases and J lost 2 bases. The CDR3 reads CAIKQGVTGANVLTF. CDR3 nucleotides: TGTGCCATCAAGCAGGGGGTAACTGGGGCCAACGTCCTGACTTTC.

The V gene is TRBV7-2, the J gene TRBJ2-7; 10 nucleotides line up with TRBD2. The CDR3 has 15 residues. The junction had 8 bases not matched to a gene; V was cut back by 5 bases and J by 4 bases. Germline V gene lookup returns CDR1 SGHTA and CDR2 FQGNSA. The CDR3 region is CASSLTTSGIYEQYF. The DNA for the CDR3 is TGTGCCAGCAGCCTAACAACTAGCGGGATTTACGAGCAGTACTTC.

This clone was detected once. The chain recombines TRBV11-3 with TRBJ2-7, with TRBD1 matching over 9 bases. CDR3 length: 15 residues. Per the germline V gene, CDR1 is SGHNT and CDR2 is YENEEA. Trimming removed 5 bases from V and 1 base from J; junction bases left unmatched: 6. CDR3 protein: CASSKGQGYSYEQYF. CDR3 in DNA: TGTGCCAGCAGCAAAGGACAGGGGTATTCCTACGAGCAGTACTTC.

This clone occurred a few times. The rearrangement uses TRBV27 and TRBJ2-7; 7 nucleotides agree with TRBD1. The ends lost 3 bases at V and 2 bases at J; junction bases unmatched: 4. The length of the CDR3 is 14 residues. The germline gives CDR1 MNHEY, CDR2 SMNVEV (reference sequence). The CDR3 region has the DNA TGTGCCAGCAGTTTTTCACAGGGGCCCTACGAGCAGTACTTC. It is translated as CASSFSQGPYEQYF.

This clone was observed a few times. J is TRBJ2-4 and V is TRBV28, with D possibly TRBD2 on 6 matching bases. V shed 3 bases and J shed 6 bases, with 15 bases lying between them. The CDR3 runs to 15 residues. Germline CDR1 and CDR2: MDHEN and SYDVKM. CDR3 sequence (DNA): TGTGCCAGCAGTTTGGTGGGAGGTCGCAGAAACATTCAGTACTTC. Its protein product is CASSLVGGRRNIQYF.

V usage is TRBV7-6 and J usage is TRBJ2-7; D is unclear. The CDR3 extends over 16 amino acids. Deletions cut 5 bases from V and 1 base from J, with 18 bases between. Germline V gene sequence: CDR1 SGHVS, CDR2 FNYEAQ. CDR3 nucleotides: TGTGCCAGCAGCACGCGAGCAGGATTGCCGTCCTACGAGCAGTACTTC. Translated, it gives CASSTRAGLPSYEQYF.

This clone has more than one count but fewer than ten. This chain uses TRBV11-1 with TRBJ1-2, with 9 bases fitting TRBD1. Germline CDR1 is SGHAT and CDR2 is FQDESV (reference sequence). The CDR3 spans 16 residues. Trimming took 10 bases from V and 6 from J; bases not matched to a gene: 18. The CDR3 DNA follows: TGTGCCACTCTGCCGGGACAGGGTAGTTTGGGTCATGGCTACACCTTC. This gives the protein CATLPGQGSLGHGYTF.

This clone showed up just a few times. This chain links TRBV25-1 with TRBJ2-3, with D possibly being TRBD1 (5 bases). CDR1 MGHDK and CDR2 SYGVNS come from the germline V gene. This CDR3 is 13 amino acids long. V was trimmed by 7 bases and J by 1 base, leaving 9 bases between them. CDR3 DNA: TGTGCCAGCACCCAACAGGGCACAGATACGCAGTATTTT. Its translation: CASTQQGTDTQYF. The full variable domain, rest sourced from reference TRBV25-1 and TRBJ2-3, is EADIYQTPRYLVIGTGKKITLECSQTMGHDKMYWYQQDPGMELHLIHYSYGVNSTEKGDLSSESTVSRIRTEHFPLTLESARPSHTSQYLCASTQQGTDTQYFGPGTRLTVL.

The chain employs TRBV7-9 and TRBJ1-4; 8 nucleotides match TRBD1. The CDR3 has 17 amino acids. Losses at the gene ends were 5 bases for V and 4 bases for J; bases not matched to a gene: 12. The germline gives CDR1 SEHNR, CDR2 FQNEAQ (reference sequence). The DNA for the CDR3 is TGTGCCAGCAGCCCCCGCGCAGGGACAGGTCTTAATGAAAAACTGTTTTTT. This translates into CASSPRAGTGLNEKLFF.

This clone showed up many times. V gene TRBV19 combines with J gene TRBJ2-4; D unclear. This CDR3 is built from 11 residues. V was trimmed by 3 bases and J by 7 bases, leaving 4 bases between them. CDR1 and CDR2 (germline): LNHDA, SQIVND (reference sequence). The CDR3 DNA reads TGTGCCAGTAGTATCGCGAACATTCAGTACTTC. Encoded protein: CASSIANIQYF.

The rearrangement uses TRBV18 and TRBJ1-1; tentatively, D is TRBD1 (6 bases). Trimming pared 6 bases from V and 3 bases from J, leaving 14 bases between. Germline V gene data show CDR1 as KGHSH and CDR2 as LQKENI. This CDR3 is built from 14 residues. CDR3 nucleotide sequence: TGTGCCAGCTCCCGACAGGAAATTGACACTGAAGCTTTCTTT. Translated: CASSRQEIDTEAFF. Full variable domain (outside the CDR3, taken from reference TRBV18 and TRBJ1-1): NAGVMQNPRHLVRRRGQEARLRCSPMKGHSHVYWYRQLPEEGLKFMVYLQKENIIDESGMPKERFSAEFPKEGPSILRIQQVVRGDSAAYFCASSRQEIDTEAFFGQGTRLTVV.

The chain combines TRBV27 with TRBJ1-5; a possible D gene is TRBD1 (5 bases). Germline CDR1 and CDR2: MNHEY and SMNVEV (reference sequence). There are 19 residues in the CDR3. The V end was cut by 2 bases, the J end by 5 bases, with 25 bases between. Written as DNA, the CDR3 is TGTGCCAGCAGTTTAATTTTATTGGGATACAGGAATCTTGATCAGCCCCAGCATTTT. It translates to CASSLILLGYRNLDQPQHF.

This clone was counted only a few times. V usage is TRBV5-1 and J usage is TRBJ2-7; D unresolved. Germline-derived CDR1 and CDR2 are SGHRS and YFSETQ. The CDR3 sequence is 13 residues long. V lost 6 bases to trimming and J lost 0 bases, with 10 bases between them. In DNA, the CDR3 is TGCGCCAGCAACTCTGACAACTCCTACGAGCAGTACTTC. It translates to CASNSDNSYEQYF. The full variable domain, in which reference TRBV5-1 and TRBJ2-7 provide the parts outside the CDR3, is KAGVTQTPRYLIKTRGQQVTLSCSPISGHRSVSWYQQTPGQGLQFLFEYFSETQRNKGNFPGRFSGRQFSNSRSEMNVSTLELGDSALYLCASNSDNSYEQYFGPGTRLTVT.

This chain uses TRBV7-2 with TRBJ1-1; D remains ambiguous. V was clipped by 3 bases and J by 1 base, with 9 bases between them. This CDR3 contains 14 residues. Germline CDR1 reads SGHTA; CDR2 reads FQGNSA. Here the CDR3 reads CASSLVAGNTEAFF. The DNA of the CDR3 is TGTGCCAGCAGCTTGGTTGCAGGGAACACTGAAGCTTTCTTT.

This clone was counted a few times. DNA for the CDR3: TGTGCCAGCACCCGCTTTACGGGCGAGCAGTACTTC. Translating it yields CASTRFTGEQYF. The J gene is TRBJ2-7, the V gene TRBV7-2; D is unresolved. V shed 7 bases and J shed 6 bases, with 13 bases lying between them. This CDR3 is 12 amino acids long. Germline V gene sequence: CDR1 SGHTA, CDR2 FQGNSA.

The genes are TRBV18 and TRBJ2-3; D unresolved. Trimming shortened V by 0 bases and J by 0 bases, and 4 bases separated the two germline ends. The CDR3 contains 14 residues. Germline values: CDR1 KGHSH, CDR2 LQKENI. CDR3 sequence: CASSPPTSTDTQYF. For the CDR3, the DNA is TGTGCCAGCTCACCACCGACTAGCACAGATACGCAGTATTTT. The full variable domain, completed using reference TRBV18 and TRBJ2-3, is NAGVMQNPRHLVRRRGQEARLRCSPMKGHSHVYWYRQLPEEGLKFMVYLQKENIIDESGMPKERFSAEFPKEGPSILRIQQVVRGDSAAYFCASSPPTSTDTQYFGPGTRLTVL.

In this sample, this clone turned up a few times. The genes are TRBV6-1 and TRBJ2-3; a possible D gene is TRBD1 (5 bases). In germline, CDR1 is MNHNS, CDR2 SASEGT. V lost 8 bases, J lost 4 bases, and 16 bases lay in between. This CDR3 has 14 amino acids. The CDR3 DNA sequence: TGTGCCAGCCGGGTAAGGGGTGGCGCAGATACGCAGTATTTT. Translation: CASRVRGGADTQYF.

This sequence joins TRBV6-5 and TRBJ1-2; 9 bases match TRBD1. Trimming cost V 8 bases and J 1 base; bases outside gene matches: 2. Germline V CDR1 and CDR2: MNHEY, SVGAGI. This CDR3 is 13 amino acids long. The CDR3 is CASADRGNYGYTF. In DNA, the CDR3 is TGTGCCAGCGCGGACAGGGGTAACTATGGCTACACCTTC.

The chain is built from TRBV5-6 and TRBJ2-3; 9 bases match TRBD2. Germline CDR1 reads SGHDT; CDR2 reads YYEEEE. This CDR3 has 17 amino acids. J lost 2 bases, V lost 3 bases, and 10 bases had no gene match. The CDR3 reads CASSSAYSGGLTDTQYF. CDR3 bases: TGTGCCAGCAGCTCTGCCTATAGCGGGGGACTCACAGATACGCAGTATTTT.

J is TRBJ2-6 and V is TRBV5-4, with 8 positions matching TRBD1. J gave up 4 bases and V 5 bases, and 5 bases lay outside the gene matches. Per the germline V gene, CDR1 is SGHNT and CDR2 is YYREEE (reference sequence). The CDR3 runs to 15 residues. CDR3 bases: TGTGCCAGCAGTCGGACAGGGTACGGGGCCAACGTCCTGACTTTC. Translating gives CASSRTGYGANVLTF.

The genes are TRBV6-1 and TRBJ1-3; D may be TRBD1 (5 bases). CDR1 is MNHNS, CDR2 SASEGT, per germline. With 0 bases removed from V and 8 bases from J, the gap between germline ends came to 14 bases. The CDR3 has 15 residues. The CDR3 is CASSEAFGTGYTIYF. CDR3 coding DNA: TGTGCCAGCAGTGAAGCGTTCGGGACTGGGTACACCATATATTTT.

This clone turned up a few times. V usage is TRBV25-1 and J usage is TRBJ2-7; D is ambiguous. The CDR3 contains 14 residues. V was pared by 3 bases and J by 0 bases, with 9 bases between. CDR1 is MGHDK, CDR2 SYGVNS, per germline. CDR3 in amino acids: CASSDRVGSYEQYF. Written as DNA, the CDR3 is TGTGCCAGCAGTGATCGGGTAGGCTCCTACGAGCAGTACTTC.

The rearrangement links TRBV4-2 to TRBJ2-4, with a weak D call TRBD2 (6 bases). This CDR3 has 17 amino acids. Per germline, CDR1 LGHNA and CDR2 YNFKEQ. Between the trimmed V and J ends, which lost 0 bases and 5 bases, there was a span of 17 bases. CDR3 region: CASSQEEGIGWENIQYF. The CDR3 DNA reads TGTGCCAGCAGCCAAGAGGAGGGGATCGGTTGGGAAAACATTCAGTACTTC.

The DNA of the CDR3 is TGTGCCAGCAGCCAAGTGGCGGGAGTAAGAGAGCAGTACTTC. Protein sequence: CASSQVAGVREQYF. This rearrangement joins TRBV14 to TRBJ2-7; 7 bases are shared with TRBD2. The V gene's germline CDR1 is SGHDN and CDR2 FVKESK. CDR3 length: 14 residues. Trimming at V came to 1 base and at J to 7 bases, leaving 7 bases not matched to a gene.

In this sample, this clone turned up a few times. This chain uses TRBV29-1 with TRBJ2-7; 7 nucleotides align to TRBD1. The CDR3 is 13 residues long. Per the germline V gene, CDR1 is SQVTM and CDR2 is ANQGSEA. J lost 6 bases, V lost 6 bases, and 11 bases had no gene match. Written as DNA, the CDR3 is TGCAGCGTCGCACAGGGGCAGTATAGCGAGCAGTACTTC. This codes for CSVAQGQYSEQYF.

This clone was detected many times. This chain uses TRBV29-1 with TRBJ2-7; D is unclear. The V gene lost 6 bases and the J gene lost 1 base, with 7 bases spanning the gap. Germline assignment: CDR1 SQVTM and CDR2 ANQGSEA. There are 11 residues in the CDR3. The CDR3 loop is CSVVESYEQYF. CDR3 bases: TGCAGCGTCGTGGAGTCCTACGAGCAGTACTTC.

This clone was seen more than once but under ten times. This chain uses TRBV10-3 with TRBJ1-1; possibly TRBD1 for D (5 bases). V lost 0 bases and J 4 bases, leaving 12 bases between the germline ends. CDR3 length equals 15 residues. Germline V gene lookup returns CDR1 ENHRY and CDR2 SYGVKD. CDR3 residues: CAISESQGLSTEAFF. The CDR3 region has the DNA TGTGCCATCAGTGAGTCCCAGGGCTTGTCCACTGAAGCTTTCTTT.

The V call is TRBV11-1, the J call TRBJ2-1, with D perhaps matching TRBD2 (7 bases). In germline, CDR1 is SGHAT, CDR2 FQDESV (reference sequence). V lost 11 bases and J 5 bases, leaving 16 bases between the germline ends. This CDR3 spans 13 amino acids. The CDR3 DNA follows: TGTGCCGCGGGGAGGGGGGAAGACAATGAGCAGTTCTTC. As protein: CAAGRGEDNEQFF.

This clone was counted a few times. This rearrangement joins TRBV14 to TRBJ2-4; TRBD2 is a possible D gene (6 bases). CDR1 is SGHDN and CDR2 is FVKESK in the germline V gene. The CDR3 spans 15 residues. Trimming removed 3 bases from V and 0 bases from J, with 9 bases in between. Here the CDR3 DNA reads TGTGCCAGCAGCCAGCGGGACGGAGCCAAAAACATTCAGTACTTC. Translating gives CASSQRDGAKNIQYF.

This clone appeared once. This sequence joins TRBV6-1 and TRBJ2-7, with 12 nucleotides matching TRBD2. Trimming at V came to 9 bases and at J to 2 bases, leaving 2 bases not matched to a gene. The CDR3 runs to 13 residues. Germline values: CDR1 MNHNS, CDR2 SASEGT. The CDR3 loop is CASRLAGAYEQYF. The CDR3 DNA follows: TGTGCCAGTCGACTAGCGGGAGCCTACGAGCAGTACTTC.

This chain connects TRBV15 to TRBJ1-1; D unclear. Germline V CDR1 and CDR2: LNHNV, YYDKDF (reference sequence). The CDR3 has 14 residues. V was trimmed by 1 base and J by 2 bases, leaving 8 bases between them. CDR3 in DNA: TGTGCCACCAGCAGAGTAAGACATAACACTGAAGCTTTCTTT. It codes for CATSRVRHNTEAFF.